What follows are 27 T cell receptor beta chains derived from one specimen sequenced in a study of cytomegalovirus exposure and HLA in healthy donors. Both 60 Vbeta primers and 13 Jbeta primers went into the PCR. Clones were sequenced by immunoSEQ multiplex PCR, and TCRdb holds only the in-frame ones, with some missing. The profile shows over 100,000 clones, 80% to 90% of them singletons. Sequencing was carried out using PBMCs. These receptor sequences come from a woman aged 18-29 years in good health and CMV-seropositive.

The chain has TRBV12-5 and TRBJ2-3; 7 positions agree with TRBD1. The trim removed 1 base at V and 2 bases at J, leaving 6 bases unmatched. There are 16 residues in the CDR3. Per the germline V gene, CDR1 is LGHNT and CDR2 is FRNRAP. The CDR3 DNA reads TGTGCTAGTGGTTTGGCTCCGACAGGGCTCACAGATACGCAGTATTTT. It specifies CASGLAPTGLTDTQYF.

This clone was recorded a few times. This chain connects TRBV6-6 to TRBJ2-3, with D perhaps TRBD1 (5 bases). The CDR3 covers 12 residues. V was clipped by 8 bases and J by 1 base, with 7 bases between them. Germline CDR1 and CDR2: MNHNY and SVGAGI (reference sequence). Written as DNA, the CDR3 is TGTGCCAGCCTAGGGGGCACAGATACGCAGTATTTT. This sequence encodes CASLGGTDTQYF.

Notes on this clone: This same CDR3 is encoded by further DNA sequences in the sample. The chain joins TRBV5-4 to TRBJ2-5; D is unclear. V gave up 5 bases and J gave up 4 bases, with 9 bases separating them. Germline CDR1 and CDR2: SGHNT and YYREEE (reference sequence). There are 12 residues in the CDR3. The CDR3 region is CASRRIGETQYF. DNA for the CDR3: TGTGCCAGCAGGAGGATAGGAGAGACCCAGTACTTC.

The chain has TRBV7-9 and TRBJ2-7; D gene ambiguous. Looked up from germline, CDR1 is SEHNR and CDR2 is FQNEAQ (reference sequence). This CDR3 comprises 12 residues. V shed 2 bases and J shed 4 bases, with 6 bases lying between them. CDR3 protein: CASSLNLYEQYF. As DNA, the CDR3 is TGTGCCAGCAGCTTAAACTTATACGAGCAGTACTTC.

The chain is built from TRBV5-4 and TRBJ2-5; D is perhaps TRBD2 (5 bases). The length of the CDR3 is 14 residues. Germline loops: CDR1 SGHNT, CDR2 YYREEE (reference sequence). Trimming shortened V by 1 base and J by 10 bases, and 17 bases separated the two germline ends. CDR3 DNA sequence: TGTGCCAGCAGCTTGTGGAGGTCACCCCTTAGCCAGTACTTC. This codes for CASSLWRSPLSQYF.

V usage is TRBV6-5 and J usage is TRBJ2-5, with D maybe TRBD2 (6 bases). Trimming pared 5 bases from V and 5 bases from J, leaving 9 bases between. This CDR3 has 12 amino acids. Per the germline V gene, CDR1 is MNHEY and CDR2 is SVGAGI. The CDR3 reads CASSIRGETQYF. The CDR3 DNA reads as TGTGCCAGCAGTATACGGGGGGAGACCCAGTACTTC.

The rearrangement joins TRBV6-5 to TRBJ1-6, with D tentatively TRBD1 (6 bases). The CDR3 has 15 residues. The V end lost 2 bases, the J end lost 10 bases, and 15 bases lay between the germline ends. CDR1 and CDR2 from the germline V gene are MNHEY and SVGAGI. CDR3 region: CASSYGAGVGSPLHF. For the CDR3, the DNA is TGTGCCAGCAGTTACGGGGCAGGGGTTGGGTCACCCCTCCACTTT.

The chain has TRBV6-5 and TRBJ2-3, with D unresolved. V was clipped by 6 bases and J by 4 bases, with 11 bases between them. Germline V gives CDR1 MNHEY, CDR2 SVGAGI. The CDR3 loop spans 13 amino acids. CDR3 in amino acids: CASSRGDADTQYF. DNA of the CDR3: TGTGCCAGCAGCCGTGGAGACGCAGATACGCAGTATTTT.

The chain recombines TRBV18 with TRBJ2-7, with 9 nucleotides matching TRBD1. V was clipped by 4 bases and J by 1 base; unmatched bases: 5. Germline values: CDR1 KGHSH, CDR2 LQKENI. The CDR3 contains 15 residues. This CDR3 reads CASSQGQGRSYEQYF. The CDR3 DNA reads as TGTGCCAGCTCACAGGGACAGGGACGATCCTACGAGCAGTACTTC.

The chain combines TRBV13 with TRBJ2-2; 7 bases line up with TRBD1. Losses at the gene ends were 5 bases for V and 6 bases for J; bases not matched to a gene: 6. This CDR3 region has 14 residues. The germline CDR1 and CDR2 sequences are PRHDT and FYEKMQ (reference sequence). DNA for the CDR3: TGTGCCAGCAGCCGGCCAGGGGGTTCCGGGGAGCTGTTTTTT. Translating it yields CASSRPGGSGELFF.

This sequence joins TRBV5-6 and TRBJ1-2; D remains ambiguous. The CDR3 is 17 amino acids. CDR1 is SGHDT, CDR2 YYEEEE, per germline. Trimming left V 0 bases short and J 4 bases short, with 19 bases between. CDR3 nucleotides: TGTGCCAGCAGCTTGGGACGGGAGCCGTTTTTTGGCTATGGCTACACCTTC. This translates into CASSLGREPFFGYGYTF. The full variable domain, rest sourced from reference TRBV5-6 and TRBJ1-2, is DAGVTQSPTHLIKTRGQQVTLRCSPKSGHDTVSWYQQALGQGPQFIFQYYEEEERQRGNFPDRFSGHQFPNYSSELNVNALLLGDSALYLCASSLGREPFFGYGYTFGSGTRLTVV.

This clone turned up a few times. The chain employs TRBV4-1 and TRBJ1-3; D is unclear. This CDR3 is 15 amino acids long. Per germline, CDR1 MGHRA and CDR2 YSYEKL. The ends were cut back, 4 bases at V and 0 bases at J, with 10 bases in the middle. CDR3 nucleotides: TGCGCCAGCAGCCGGGGAGATAACTCTGGAAACACCATATATTTT. As protein: CASSRGDNSGNTIYF.

The chain combines TRBV5-6 with TRBJ1-1; D might be TRBD1 (5 bases). CDR1 and CDR2 from the germline V gene are SGHDT and YYEEEE. V was cut by 5 bases and J by 10 bases, with 12 bases left in between. The CDR3 consists of 11 residues. The DNA for the CDR3 is TGTGCCAGCAGTTTAGGGGTGAGAGCTTTCTTT. Amino acids: CASSLGVRAFF.

The V call is TRBV7-3, the J call TRBJ2-5; D unresolved. CDR1 is SGHTA, CDR2 FQGTGA, per germline. V was pared by 5 bases and J by 0 bases, with 7 bases between. The CDR3 has 13 amino acids. The CDR3 DNA follows: TGTGCCAGCAGCCCACCGGACCAAGAGACCCAGTACTTC. It translates to CASSPPDQETQYF.

This chain uses TRBV7-8 with TRBJ2-7; 9 bases are a match to TRBD1. Losses at the gene ends were 8 bases for V and 3 bases for J; bases not matched to a gene: 5. Germline CDR1 is SGHVS and CDR2 is FQNEAQ. There are 13 residues in the CDR3. The CDR3 nucleotides read TGTGCCAGCTCCCGGGACAGGGACTACGAGCAGTACTTC. This codes for CASSRDRDYEQYF. Using reference TRBV7-8 and TRBJ2-7 for the parts outside the CDR3, the full variable domain is GAGVSQSPRYKVAKRGQDVALRCDPISGHVSLFWYQQALGQGPEFLTYFQNEAQLDKSGLPSDRFFAERPEGSVSTLKIQRTQQEDSAVYLCASSRDRDYEQYFGPGTRLTVT.

The chain couples TRBV5-1 to TRBJ1-1; D not resolved. The CDR3 is 13 amino acids. V lost 3 bases, J lost 1 base, and 7 bases lay in between. Germline V gives CDR1 SGHRS, CDR2 YFSETQ. Here the CDR3 reads CASSSKANTEAFF. CDR3 nucleotide sequence: TGCGCCAGCAGCTCCAAAGCGAACACTGAAGCTTTCTTT.

The chain joins TRBV10-1 to TRBJ2-2; D ambiguous. The V end lost 0 bases, the J end lost 4 bases, and 3 bases lay between the germline ends. This CDR3 region has 13 residues. Germline V lookup: CDR1 WNHNN, CDR2 SYGVQD (reference sequence). For the CDR3, the DNA is TGCGCCAGCAGTGAGTCCATCACCGGGGAGCTGTTTTTT. Protein sequence: CASSESITGELFF.

The chain is built from TRBV7-9 and TRBJ1-4, with unresolved D. The CDR3 extends over 13 amino acids. Germline CDR1 reads SEHNR; CDR2 reads FQNEAQ (reference sequence). The CDR3 here is CSWAGPTNEKLFF. The CDR3 DNA reads as TGTTCCTGGGCTGGGCCAACTAATGAAAAACTGTTTTTT.

The chain couples TRBV28 to TRBJ2-1, with 14 nucleotides matching TRBD2. Trimming cost V 6 bases and J 10 bases; bases outside gene matches: 8. Germline assignment: CDR1 MDHEN and CDR2 SYDVKM. There are 15 residues in the CDR3. The CDR3 is CASSLGTSGGGEQFF. CDR3 DNA sequence: TGTGCCAGCAGCCTAGGGACTAGCGGGGGCGGGGAGCAGTTCTTC.

V and J are TRBV5-8 and TRBJ1-4, with D maybe TRBD1 (6 bases). Germline assignment: CDR1 SGHTS and CDR2 YDEGEE. Trimming left V 4 bases short and J 1 base short, with 14 bases between. The CDR3 is 16 residues long. CDR3 DNA sequence: TGTGCCAGCAGCCCCGGACAGCAATTAACTAATGAAAAACTGTTTTTT. Protein product: CASSPGQQLTNEKLFF.

This clone is classed as medium-sized. The chain is built from TRBV2 and TRBJ1-6, with D hard to call. The germline gives CDR1 SNHLY, CDR2 FYNNEI. The V end lost 6 bases, the J end lost 5 bases, and 5 bases lay between the germline ends. CDR3 length: 12 residues. Here the CDR3 DNA reads TGTGCCAGCAGCTTTGATAATTCACCCCTCCACTTT. This codes for CASSFDNSPLHF.

The chain links TRBV6-5 to TRBJ2-5, with D uncertain. V shed 6 bases and J shed 0 bases, with 11 bases lying between them. The CDR3 has 14 amino acids. CDR1 and CDR2 from the germline V gene are MNHEY and SVGAGI. The CDR3 region has the DNA TGTGCCAGCAGAAGTGATCGCGACCAAGAGACCCAGTACTTC. Amino acids: CASRSDRDQETQYF.

This CDR3 is CASSSRARGHSYNSPLHF. Written as DNA, the CDR3 is TGTGCCAGCAGTTCCCGCGCAAGGGGGCATTCCTATAATTCACCCCTCCACTTT. The V and J genes are TRBV7-9 and TRBJ1-6, with 7 bases aligning to TRBD1. Germline V lookup: CDR1 SEHNR, CDR2 FQNEAQ (reference sequence). The CDR3 has 18 amino acids. Losses at the gene ends were 6 bases for V and 1 base for J; bases not matched to a gene: 12. Full variable domain (outside the CDR3, taken from reference TRBV7-9 and TRBJ1-6): DTGVSQNPRHKITKRGQNVTFRCDPISEHNRLYWYRQTLGQGPEFLTYFQNEAQLEKSRLLSDRFSAERPKGSFSTLEIQRTEQGDSAMYLCASSSRARGHSYNSPLHFGNGTRLTVT.

This sequence joins TRBV7-8 and TRBJ1-5, with D perhaps TRBD1 (6 bases). Germline CDR1 SGHVS, CDR2 FQNEAQ. This CDR3 region has 15 residues. V lost 1 base and J lost 4, with 11 bases in between. In nucleotides, the CDR3 is TGTGCCAGCAGCTTAGTACAGGGCCGTAATCAGCCCCAGCATTTT. Translating it yields CASSLVQGRNQPQHF. Full variable domain (remainder filled in from reference TRBV7-8 and TRBJ1-5): GAGVSQSPRYKVAKRGQDVALRCDPISGHVSLFWYQQALGQGPEFLTYFQNEAQLDKSGLPSDRFFAERPEGSVSTLKIQRTQQEDSAVYLCASSLVQGRNQPQHFGDGTRLSIL.

The rearrangement joins TRBV28 to TRBJ1-4; 10 nucleotides agree with TRBD1. This CDR3 is built from 17 residues. With 6 bases clipped from V and 7 bases from J, the junction kept 14 bases outside the gene matches. Germline V gives CDR1 MDHEN, CDR2 SYDVKM. CDR3 residues: CASSPFPGQGTGEKLFF. The CDR3 nucleotides are TGTGCCAGCAGCCCCTTCCCGGGACAGGGGACGGGTGAAAAACTGTTTTTT.

V gene TRBV7-6 combines with J gene TRBJ1-6; 7 bases agree with TRBD1. The V and J ends lost 5 bases and 10 bases, in that order; junction bases with no gene match: 8. Germline CDR1 and CDR2: SGHVS and FNYEAQ. The CDR3 sequence is 14 residues long. CDR3 sequence reads: CASSQTGLVSPLHF. CDR3 coding DNA: TGTGCCAGCAGCCAGACAGGGCTTGTATCACCCCTCCACTTT.

The V and J genes are TRBV5-4 and TRBJ1-1; no reliable D call. Between the trimmed V and J ends, which lost 0 bases and 3 bases, there was a span of 6 bases. CDR1 and CDR2 (germline): SGHNT, YYREEE (reference sequence). CDR3 length equals 13 residues. The CDR3 sequence is CASSLVFDTEAFF. CDR3 sequence (DNA): TGTGCCAGCAGCTTGGTGTTCGACACTGAAGCTTTCTTT. Drawing the rest from reference TRBV5-4 and TRBJ1-1, the complete variable domain is ETGVTQSPTHLIKTRGQQVTLRCSSQSGHNTVSWYQQALGQGPQFIFQYYREEENGRGNFPPRFSGLQFPNYSSELNVNALELDDSALYLCASSLVFDTEAFFGQGTRLTVV.